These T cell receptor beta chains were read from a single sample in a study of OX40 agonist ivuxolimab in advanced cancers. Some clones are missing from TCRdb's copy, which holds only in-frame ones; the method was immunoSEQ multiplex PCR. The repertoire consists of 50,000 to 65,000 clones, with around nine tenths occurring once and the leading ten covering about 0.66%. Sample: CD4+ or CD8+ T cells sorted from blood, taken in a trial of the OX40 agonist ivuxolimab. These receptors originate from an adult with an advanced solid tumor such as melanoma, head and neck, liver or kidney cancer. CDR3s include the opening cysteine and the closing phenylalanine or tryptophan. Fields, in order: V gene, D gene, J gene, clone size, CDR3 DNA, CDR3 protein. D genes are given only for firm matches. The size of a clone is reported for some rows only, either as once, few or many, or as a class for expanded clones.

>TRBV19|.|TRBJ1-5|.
TGTGCCAGTAGTAGTTACCAGGGTCGGCGCAATCAGCCCCAGCATTTT
CASSSYQGRRNQPQHF
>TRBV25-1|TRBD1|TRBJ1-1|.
TGTGCCAGCAGTGAATTTTACAGGGGGAACACTGAAGCTTTCTTT
CASSEFYRGNTEAFF
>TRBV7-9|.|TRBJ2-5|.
TGTGCCAGCAACCCACTGGACAGCCAAGAGACCCAGTACTTC
CASNPLDSQETQYF
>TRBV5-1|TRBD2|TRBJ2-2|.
TGCGCCAGCAGCGGGGGACTAGCGGTCACCGGGGAGCTGTTTTTT
CASSGGLAVTGELFF
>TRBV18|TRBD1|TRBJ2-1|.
TGTGCCAGCTTAGACAGGGGTGGTGAGCAGTTCTTC
CASLDRGGEQFF
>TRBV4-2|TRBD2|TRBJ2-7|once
TGTGCCAGCAGCCAAGAAGCGGGAGGAGGCGACGAGCAGTACTTC
CASSQEAGGGDEQYF
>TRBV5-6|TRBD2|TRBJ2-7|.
TGTGCCAGCAGCATCCGGTTTCGAGCGGGAGGGCCCGAGCAGTACTTC
CASSIRFRAGGPEQYF
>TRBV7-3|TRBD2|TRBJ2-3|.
TGTGCCAGCAGCCCCGGGACTAGGCAACTCACAGATACGCAGTATTTT
CASSPGTRQLTDTQYF
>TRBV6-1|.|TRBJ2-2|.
TGTGCCAGCAGTGAAGCGCAGGGGTTGAACACCGGGGAGCTGTTTTTT
CASSEAQGLNTGELFF
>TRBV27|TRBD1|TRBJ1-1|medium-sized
TGTGCCAGCAGTTTCACCGGGACAGCTGGAGCTTTCTTT
CASSFTGTAGAFF
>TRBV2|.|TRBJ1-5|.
TGTGCCAGCCGGAGGGATAGCAATCAGCCCCAGCATTTT
CASRRDSNQPQHF
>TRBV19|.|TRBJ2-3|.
TGTGCCAGTAGTAATGGGGGTCTGGCCTCGGGGGACGGTACGCAGTATTTT
CASSNGGLASGDGTQYF
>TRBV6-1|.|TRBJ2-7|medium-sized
TGTGCCAGCAGGGGACTCTTCCTCGCGTCCGAGCAGTACTTC
CASRGLFLASEQYF
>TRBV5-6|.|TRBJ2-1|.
TGTGCCAGCAGCGCCTACAATGAGCAGTTCTTC
CASSAYNEQFF
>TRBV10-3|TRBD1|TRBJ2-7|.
TGTGCCATCTCCGGGACAGGGGCCTACGAGCAGTACTTC
CAISGTGAYEQYF
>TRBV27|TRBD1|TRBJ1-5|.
TGTGCCAGCAGACCAGGACAGGGTAGCAATCAGCCCCAGCATTTT
CASRPGQGSNQPQHF
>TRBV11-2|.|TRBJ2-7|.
TGTGCCAGCAGGCCTACAGGGTACCACGAGCAGTACTTC
CASRPTGYHEQYF
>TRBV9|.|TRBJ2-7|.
TGTGCCAGCAGCGTAGCGACAGGAGCCTACGAGCAGTACTTC
CASSVATGAYEQYF
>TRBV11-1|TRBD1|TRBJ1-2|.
TGTGCCAGCAGCTTAGCGAGTACAGGGGGGCTTTGGTACTATGGCTACACCTTC
CASSLASTGGLWYYGYTF
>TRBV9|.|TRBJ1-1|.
TGTGCCAGCAGCCCTCGAGGGGGGTGGGTCACTGAAGCTTTCTTT
CASSPRGGWVTEAFF
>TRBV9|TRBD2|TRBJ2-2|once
TGTGCCAGCAGCTGGACTAGCGGGATGTCCGGGGAGCTGTTTTTT
CASSWTSGMSGELFF
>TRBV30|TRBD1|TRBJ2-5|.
TGTGCCTGGAGTGGACAGGGGCCAGAGACCCAGTACTTC
CAWSGQGPETQYF
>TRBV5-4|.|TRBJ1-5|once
TGTGCCAGCAGCTACAATAGCAATCAGCCCCAGCATTTT
CASSYNSNQPQHF
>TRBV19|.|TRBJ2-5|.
TGTGCCAGTAGTGATAGCGGCCCGGGGACCCAGTACTTC
CASSDSGPGTQYF
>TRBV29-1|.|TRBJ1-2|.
TGCAGCGTTGACTACAGGGCAGTAAGTGGCTACACCTTC
CSVDYRAVSGYTF
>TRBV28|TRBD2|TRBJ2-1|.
TGTGCCAGCAGTCGTTCTAGCGGTGTCTACAATGAGCAGTTCTTC
CASSRSSGVYNEQFF
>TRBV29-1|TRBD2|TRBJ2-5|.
TGCAGCGTTGAACTGCTAGCGGGTGAAGAGACCCAGTACTTC
CSVELLAGEETQYF
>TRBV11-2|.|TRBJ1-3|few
TGTGCCAGCAGCTTAGATCGCCTCCTTCCTGGAAACACCATATATTTT
CASSLDRLLPGNTIYF
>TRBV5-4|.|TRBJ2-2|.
TGTGCCAGCAGCTTGCATGGGGAGCTGTTTTTT
CASSLHGELFF
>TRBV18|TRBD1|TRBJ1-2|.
TGTGCCAGCTCACCAGCCGGGACAGGGTACGACTATGGCTACACCTTC
CASSPAGTGYDYGYTF
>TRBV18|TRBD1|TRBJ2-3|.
TGTGCCAGCTCACCCGAGGGGGCCAATAGGGATACGCAGTATTTT
CASSPEGANRDTQYF
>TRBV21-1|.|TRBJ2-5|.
TGTGCGAGCCTCCGGACTAGCGGCTTCGGGACCCAGTACTTC
CASLRTSGFGTQYF
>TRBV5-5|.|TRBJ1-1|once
TGTGCCAGCACGAGCCAGGTCGGGGCAGTTGGGGAAGCTTTCTTT
CASTSQVGAVGEAFF
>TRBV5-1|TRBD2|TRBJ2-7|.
TGCGCCAGCAGTCAAACCCTATTCGGGACTACCGGCGAGCAGTACTTC
CASSQTLFGTTGEQYF
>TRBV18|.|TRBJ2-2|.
TGTGCCAGCTCACCATGGGGGGCCCCTAACACCGGGGAGCTGTTTTTT
CASSPWGAPNTGELFF
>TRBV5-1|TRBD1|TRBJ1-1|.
TGCGCCAGCAGCCGAGGGGACAGGGGGCGAAATTTGGGCACTGAAGCTTTCTTT
CASSRGDRGRNLGTEAFF
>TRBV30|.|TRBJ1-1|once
TGTGCCTGGATTCAGGACAAGAACACTGAAGCTTTCTTT
CAWIQDKNTEAFF
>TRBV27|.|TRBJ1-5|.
TGTGCCAGCAGTTTTAGGGGGGACAATCAGCCCCAGCATTTT
CASSFRGDNQPQHF
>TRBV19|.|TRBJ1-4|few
TGTGCCAGTAGGGGCCTCAAAGTGGAAAAACTGTTTTTT
CASRGLKVEKLFF
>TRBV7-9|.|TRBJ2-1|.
TGTGCCAGCAGCTTAGTAGTCGGGGCCCGGTACAATGAGCAGTTCTTC
CASSLVVGARYNEQFF
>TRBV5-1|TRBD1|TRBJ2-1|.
TGCGCCAGCAGCTTGGAAGGGGGCGCGATTAGTGAGCAGTTCTTC
CASSLEGGAISEQFF
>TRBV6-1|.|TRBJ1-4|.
TGTGCCAGCAGTGAAGCCCCTGGTGAAAAACTGTTTTTT
CASSEAPGEKLFF
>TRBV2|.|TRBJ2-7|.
TGTGCCAGCAGTGTTGAGAGCTACGAGCAGTACTTC
CASSVESYEQYF
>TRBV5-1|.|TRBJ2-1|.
TGCGCCAGCAGCTTTTTTCGCGGAGGTGAGCAGTTCTTC
CASSFFRGGEQFF
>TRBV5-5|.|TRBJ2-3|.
TGTGCCAGCAGTCTCTTCCAGGTTCCAGATACGCAGTATTTT
CASSLFQVPDTQYF
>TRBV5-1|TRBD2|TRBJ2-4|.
TGCGCCAGCAGCTCGGGACTAGCGGTAGCCAAAAACATTCAGTACTTC
CASSSGLAVAKNIQYF
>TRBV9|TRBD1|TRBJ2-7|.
TGTGCCAGCAGCGTGAGTCCCGGACAGGGGGCGAACGAGCAGTACTTC
CASSVSPGQGANEQYF
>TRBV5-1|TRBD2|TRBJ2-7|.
TGCGCCAGCAGCTCGGGACTAGCGGGTACCTACGAGCAGTACTTC
CASSSGLAGTYEQYF
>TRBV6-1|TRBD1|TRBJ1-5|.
TGTGCCAGCGGGGACAGAAGCTCTCAGCCCCAGCATTTT
CASGDRSSQPQHF
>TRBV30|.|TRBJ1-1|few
TGTGCCTGGAGTGGGCCGGTCACTGAAGCTTTCTTT
CAWSGPVTEAFF